This TCR beta chain came from a study of T cells expressing NK-cell markers. Study-wide context: Sequenced donors, eight in total, included seven who were HCMV-seropositive and one who was seronegative.

Production of TCR beta cDNA relied on 5'RACE template switching with UMIs. With the 5' RACE reads reprocessed, TCRdb shows one record per CDR3 protein and no DNA. The repertoire table contains over 120,000 distinct CDR3 sequences. The CDR3 sequence is 16 residues long. The V gene's germline CDR1 is SEHNR and CDR2 FQNEAQ (reference sequence). The clonotype originates from a man aged 18 to 30 in good health. V gene TRBV7-9 combines with J gene TRBJ2-3. The sequenced sample consisted of blood T cells: a sorted CD56 or NKG2C T cell subset, CD4+ or CD8+ T cells, or bulk PBMC T cells (not recorded which). Here the CDR3 reads CASRIVGTTSTDTQYF. Looking up the rest from reference TRBV7-9 and TRBJ2-3 gives the full variable domain: DTGVSQNPRHKITKRGQNVTFRCDPISEHNRLYWYRQTLGQGPEFLTYFQNEAQLEKSRLLSDRFSAERPKGSFSTLEIQRTEQGDSAMYLCASRIVGTTSTDTQYFGPGTRLTVL.